This T cell receptor (beta chain) was captured in a study of radiation and T cells in renal cell carcinoma (dated by TCRdb to 2018 to 2020). About the full investigation: In total, fewer than 55 samples underwent TCR beta sequencing: 25 or so tumors plus 27 peripheral blood samples. The final blood draw was performed at 4 weeks after radiation, at the same time as nephrectomy. In the approximately 57 samples combined, around 3.7 million unique CDR3 nucleotide sequences were found, encoding roughly 2.5 million unique CDR3 amino acid sequences. Summary of the overall study and its limitations: Changes in the blood repertoire were not tracked past 4 weeks after treatment. Effects of radiation dose or scheduling on the TCR repertoire could not be addressed with the single-armed trial design. In blood, the top tumor clonotypes increased between baseline and 2 weeks post-radiation and then shrank by 4 weeks, which suggests that tumor-resident clones expanded only transiently. Because pretreatment tumor biopsies were not available, the study could not determine whether clonotypes were already present within the tumor at baseline.

TCR beta libraries were generated from genomic DNA with the immunoSEQ kit, following the manufacturer's recommendations. For library preparation, a first multiplex PCR was performed with proprietary primers, followed by a second PCR in which unique barcodes were added, and bead cleanups were performed after each round. A positive control reaction and a negative control reaction, both provided in the kit, were run with every batch of samples. The final libraries were assessed on an Agilent 4200 TapeStation D1000 ScreenTape, pooled by volume, and quantified by qPCR. Sequencing was performed on an Illumina NextSeq500 using a MidOutput 150-cycle cartridge, with 156 Read1 cycles, 15 Index1 cycles, and the kit custom primers. The pooled library was loaded at roughly 1 pM with approximately 18% PhiX control spiked in. The authors' analysis ran thus. Vendor-processed data were analyzed in R, with a clonotype defined as all T cells sharing the same CDR3 nucleotide sequence. In the clone abundance analyses, frequencies in each sample were normalized to that sample's 10,000 most abundant clones. Before analysis, public T cell clones were removed, and these numbered fewer than six per sample on average. An abundance difference of at least 32-fold between compartments was the criterion for calling clonotypes tumor-enriched or baseline blood-enriched. A beta-binomial differential abundance model was used to identify clonotypes that expanded or contracted between blood time points. The Baroni-Urbani and Buser coefficient was used to measure tumor-blood repertoire similarity, and groups were compared with two-tailed Wilcoxon tests in R. TCRdb took over this immuneACCESS table, retaining in-frame rearrangements with V and J assigned. Such tables are incomplete; in checked studies, under half of the missing clones stem from an unresolved V gene, and the remainder is unexplained. That table supplies the V and J calls and clone size; D and trimming were determined from the DNA. The sample profile shows about 170,000 clones; about 87% of them were found once. The ten top clones hold approximately 10% of the sample.

CDR1 and CDR2 are drawn from the germline V gene: SNHLY, FYNNEI. The CDR3 numbers 14 residues from cysteine through phenylalanine. The DNA shown is the 42-base CDR3, in frame from base 1. V and J are truncated by 6 bases and 0 bases respectively, leaving an intervening sequence of 11 bases. In light of the paper, this sample's time point label describes: blood 4 weeks post-SBRT, at nephrectomy. Sample treatment or condition, as interpreted from the label and publication: 15 Gy SBRT to primary tumor, nephrectomy 4 weeks later. Samples came from a clinical trial, in which primary renal cell carcinomas received 15 Gy stereotactic body radiation therapy followed by nephrectomy 4 weeks later. To follow tumor-enriched clonotypes, peripheral blood was collected serially from radiation-treated patients at baseline and again at 2 weeks and 4 weeks after SBRT. Every patient's renal cell carcinoma showed clear cell pathology. Genomic DNA for TCR sequencing was prepared using the QIAamp DNA Blood Mini Kit (Qiagen). Only samples passing all quality control checks were included in the analyses.

This clone has just a few counts. Its binding antigen is unknown. No clone much larger than this one lies a single base away; base qualities are absent. The material was blood, obtained from a patient whose treatment included radiotherapy and nephrectomy. This receptor was taken from a woman between 45 and 60 years old with renal cell carcinoma. This receptor chain uses TRBV2 and TRBJ1-2, and perhaps TRBD1 as D gene, on 6 matching bases. The DNA sequence is given as TGTGCCAGCAGGGGGGACACCGCTAACTATGGCTACACCTTC. Its protein product is CASRGDTANYGYTF.